Sequencing of this T cell receptor beta chain was carried out in a study of regulatory T cells in long-lasting Graves disease. Time point noted: newly diagnosed GD, antithyroid drugs for less than 3 months. PBMC RNA was the source of the TCR library. With EDTA tubes as the receptacles, approximately 10 milliliters of peripheral blood were drawn. Investigators prepared the TCR beta libraries by applying iRepertoire HTBI primers and Arm-PCR of CDR3 regions. TCRdb reanalysed the multiplex PCR reads using MiXCR and keeps one entry per CDR3 protein. The data hold more than 350,000 distinct CDR3 sequences, with about 15% observed a single time. The same data also went into a second study, on T cells in Graves' hyperthyroidism and ophthalmopathy.

The TCR comes from a woman aged 25 to 39 with Graves disease. Sample: peripheral blood mononuclear cells (PBMCs), taken at new diagnosis, from a patient treated with antithyroid drugs.

In DNA, the CDR3 is TGTGCCACCAGTGATCAAACACTACCGGGTTTACGCTCCTACAATGAGCAGTTCTTC. Protein: CATSDQTLPGLRSYNEQFF. The chain employs TRBV24-1 and TRBJ2-1; D gene unclear. V was cut by 3 bases and J by 0 bases, with 20 bases left in between. CDR3 length equals 19 residues. Germline V gene data show CDR1 as KGHDR and CDR2 as SFDVKD.